These T cell receptor beta chains were read from a single sample in a study of CD4 T cells in relation to SARS-CoV-2 and coronaviruses. No antigen has been assigned to these receptors. Measured with immunoSEQ multiplex PCR; TCRdb has only the in-frame clones, and not every one. The sample comprises around 24,000 clones, about three quarters of which are singletons, and around 12% rests with the top ten. Material: CD4+ T cells from PBMCs, cultured in vitro. These TCRs come from a human donor in good health. Each CDR3 is given with its conserved first and last residue. D genes are given only for firm matches. Not all rows give a size; the values are once, few, many and, for expanded clones, a class.

clone_size	j_call	d_call	v_call	cdr3_nt	cdr3_aa
.	TRBJ2-5	.	TRBV6-1	TGTGCCAGCAGTGAAGTTATCATCGACCAAGAGACCCAGTACTTC	CASSEVIIDQETQYF
.	TRBJ1-1	.	TRBV19	TGTGCCAGTAGTCCCGACAGACTCAACACTGAAGCTTTCTTT	CASSPDRLNTEAFF
.	TRBJ2-7	.	TRBV6-5	TGTGCCAGTTCGCCAGGGCCCTACGAGCAGTACTTC	CASSPGPYEQYF
.	TRBJ2-3	TRBD2	TRBV6-2/TRBV6-3	TGTGCCAGCAGTCCCCGTTTCGCGGGAGCCACAGATACGCAGTATTTT	CASSPRFAGATDTQYF
.	TRBJ2-3	.	TRBV3-1/TRBV3-2	TGTGCCAGCAGCCCCACGACCGCGGGCACAGATACGCAGTATTTT	CASSPTTAGTDTQYF
.	TRBJ2-5	TRBD2	TRBV30	TGTGCCTGGAGTTTACCGGGACTAGCGGTCCAAGAGACCCAGTACTTC	CAWSLPGLAVQETQYF
few	TRBJ1-6	.	TRBV11-2	TGTGCCAGCAGCTTAGGACAGGTGGGATCACCCCTCCACTTT	CASSLGQVGSPLHF
.	TRBJ2-3	TRBD1	TRBV19	TGTGCCAGTAGTACCGACAGGGGTCCCACAGATACGCAGTATTTT	CASSTDRGPTDTQYF
once	TRBJ1-2	.	TRBV19	TGTGCCAGTAGTTTAGGCTATGGCTACACCTTC	CASSLGYGYTF
.	TRBJ2-2	.	TRBV6-5	TGTGGCTCCGAATCGAACACCGGGGAGCTGTTTTTT	CGSESNTGELFF
.	TRBJ2-3	.	TRBV6-4	TGTGCCAGCAGTGATCGTCCGGGGACCGCGCCCGATACGCAGTATTTT	CASSDRPGTAPDTQYF
few	TRBJ2-3	TRBD2	TRBV19	TGTGCCAGTAGTGAAATGGGTCTAGCGGGTATCACAGATACGCAGTATTTT	CASSEMGLAGITDTQYF
.	TRBJ2-7	.	TRBV7-9	TGTGCCAGCAGCCCGGGGACCGTGGAGCAGTACTTC	CASSPGTVEQYF
.	TRBJ2-5	.	TRBV27	TGTGCCAGCAGTCCTCGGACAGCCGGTGGAGAGACCCAGTACTTC	CASSPRTAGGETQYF
few	TRBJ2-6	.	TRBV5-5	TGTGCCAGCAGCTCAAGCTCTGGGGCCAACGTCCTGACTTTC	CASSSSSGANVLTF
once	TRBJ2-1	TRBD1	TRBV2	TGTGCCAGCCGGGACAGGGGGCCCAATGAGCAGTTCTTC	CASRDRGPNEQFF
.	TRBJ2-7	TRBD2	TRBV19	TGTGCCAGTAGTGGGATAGCGGGAGGCCGCCTGTACGAGCAGTACTTC	CASSGIAGGRLYEQYF
.	TRBJ1-6	.	TRBV5-5	TGTGCCAGCAGCCGAAAAGACACAGGGAGCTCCTATAATTCACCCCTCCACTTT	CASSRKDTGSSYNSPLHF
.	TRBJ2-7	.	TRBV12-5	TGTGCTAGTGGCCCTGGGGAAAGCTCCTACGAGCAGTACTTC	CASGPGESSYEQYF
.	TRBJ2-5	.	TRBV6-1	TGTGCCAGCAGTGAATCTACGGGGGGCGCCTCAGAGACCCAGTACTTC	CASSESTGGASETQYF
.	TRBJ2-7	.	TRBV7-9	TGTGCCAGCAGCTTAGAGCCTGGAGGCTACGAGCAGTACTTC	CASSLEPGGYEQYF
.	TRBJ2-1	TRBD2	TRBV6-6	TGTGCCAGCAGCCGAGACCTTAGACTAGCGGGAGGCTATGAGCAGTTCTTC	CASSRDLRLAGGYEQFF
.	TRBJ1-4	.	TRBV2	TGTGCCAGCAGGGCAGGGAGTAGTAATGAAAAACTGTTTTTT	CASRAGSSNEKLFF
.	TRBJ1-1	.	TRBV13	TGTGCCAGCAGCTTAGAACGGAACACTGAAGCTTTCTTT	CASSLERNTEAFF
.	TRBJ1-2	.	TRBV24-1	TGTGCCACCAGTGATTCAGGGTATGGCTACACCTTC	CATSDSGYGYTF
.	TRBJ2-2	TRBD1	TRBV19	TGTGCCAGTAGTAACCCACAGGGGGTAGGGACCGGGGAGCTGTTTTTT	CASSNPQGVGTGELFF
.	TRBJ1-1	.	TRBV6-5	TGTGCCAGCAGTTACCGGCAGGAGAACACTGAAGCTTTCTTT	CASSYRQENTEAFF
few	TRBJ2-1	.	TRBV11-2	TGTGCCAGCAGCTTAGACTTCGGGACTGGGGTCCACAATGAGCAGTTCTTC	CASSLDFGTGVHNEQFF
.	TRBJ2-7	.	TRBV15	TGTGCCACCAGCAGAGGGGAGGGGGCCAAGTATGACGAGCAGTACTTC	CATSRGEGAKYDEQYF
.	TRBJ2-5	TRBD2	TRBV6-5	TGCGTAACTAGCGGGAGCGCTATAGAGACCCAGTACTTC	CVTSGSAIETQYF
.	TRBJ1-5	.	TRBV3-1/TRBV3-2	TGTGCCAGCAGCCAACTAGGCGGTCAGCCCCAGCATTTT	CASSQLGGQPQHF
.	TRBJ2-5	TRBD2	TRBV4-2	TGTGCCAGCAGCCAAGCCGGGACTAGCGGGGGAGGGAGGGTGGAGACCCAGTACTTC	CASSQAGTSGGGRVETQYF
.	TRBJ2-5	TRBD2	TRBV28	TGTGCCAGTCGGACTAGCGGGAGAGAGACCCAGTACTTC	CASRTSGRETQYF
.	TRBJ2-1	TRBD1	TRBV9	TGTGCCAGCAGCGTAGGTCAGGGGGCCAATGAGCAGTTCTTC	CASSVGQGANEQFF
medium-sized	TRBJ2-7	.	TRBV18	TGTGCCAGCTCACCGGGTGGACCGATTTACGAGCAGTACTTC	CASSPGGPIYEQYF
.	TRBJ1-5	.	TRBV3-1/TRBV3-2	TGTGCCAGCAGCCAAGAACTGGGAGATCAGCCCCAGCATTTT	CASSQELGDQPQHF
.	TRBJ2-3	.	TRBV18	TGTGCCAGCTCACGAGATACAGGAAATACAGATACGCAGTATTTT	CASSRDTGNTDTQYF
.	TRBJ1-5	.	TRBV2	TGTGCCAGCAGTGATCGGGTGTCGAGCAATCAGCCCCAGCATTTT	CASSDRVSSNQPQHF
.	TRBJ1-3	.	TRBV7-2	TGTGCCAGCAGCTTAGCCGATCAGGGTTCTGGAAACACCATATATTTT	CASSLADQGSGNTIYF
.	TRBJ2-4	.	TRBV25-1	TGTGCCAGCAGTGGACAGGAAAACATTCAGTACTTC	CASSGQENIQYF
.	TRBJ2-3	TRBD1	TRBV7-6	TGTGCCAGCAGCCCCCTTCCAGGGGGAGGCACAGATACGCAGTATTTT	CASSPLPGGGTDTQYF
.	TRBJ2-2	.	TRBV6-5	TGTGCCAGCGGCGAGCACCTTGGGGGATCCGGGGAGCTGTTTTTT	CASGEHLGGSGELFF
.	TRBJ1-3	.	TRBV6-5	TGTGCCAGCAGTTACTCCTCCGCGGGGCCTGGAAACACCATATATTTT	CASSYSSAGPGNTIYF
.	TRBJ2-5	TRBD2	TRBV5-1	TGCGCCAGCAGCGTCCTCCCCGGGGGTAGCGGGAAAGAGACCCAGTACTTC	CASSVLPGGSGKETQYF
.	TRBJ2-3	.	TRBV4-2	TGTGCCAGCAGCCAAGATATCGTCAGAAAGGATACGCAGTATTTT	CASSQDIVRKDTQYF
few	TRBJ1-5	.	TRBV4-1	TGCGCCAGCAGCCTGCTTTCGGGGGGCGAGAGCAATCAGCCCCAGCATTTT	CASSLLSGGESNQPQHF
once	TRBJ2-1	.	TRBV7-9	TGTGCCAGCAGCTTAGAGGCGTGGGGCTCCTACAATGAGCAGTTCTTC	CASSLEAWGSYNEQFF
once	TRBJ2-1	.	TRBV5-1	TGCGCCAGCAGCTTGGCCAGACCAGACACCCCAAGCTCCTACAATGAGCAGTTCTTC	CASSLARPDTPSSYNEQFF
.	TRBJ2-1	.	TRBV27	TGTGCCAGCAGCTCAGCGGTACAGCCATGGGATGAGCAGTTCTTC	CASSSAVQPWDEQFF
.	TRBJ1-2	TRBD1	TRBV7-2	TGTGCCAGCAGCTGGGGACAGGGGGCGCGGAATGGCTACACCTTC	CASSWGQGARNGYTF
.	TRBJ2-1	.	TRBV28	TGTGCCACCTCGGAGCGGGCGTCGAGGAATGAGCAGTTCTTC	CATSERASRNEQFF
.	TRBJ2-1	.	TRBV2	TGTGCCAGCAGTGAAATTGGGGGTGTCCCCTACAATGAGCAGTTCTTC	CASSEIGGVPYNEQFF
.	TRBJ2-7	.	TRBV9	TGTGCCAGCAGCCCGAGTGGGTTTTCCTACGAGCAGTACTTC	CASSPSGFSYEQYF
few	TRBJ2-1	TRBD2	TRBV27	TGTGCCAGCAGAAGCGGGGTGAGCTCCTACAATGAGCAGTTCTTC	CASRSGVSSYNEQFF
.	TRBJ2-6	TRBD2	TRBV5-1	TGCGCCAGCAGGACGGGAGGGAACTCTGGGGCCAACGTCCTGACTTTC	CASRTGGNSGANVLTF
.	TRBJ1-1	.	TRBV14	TGTGCCAGCAGCCCACAAGGCCATCGAGCTTTCTTT	CASSPQGHRAFF
.	TRBJ2-7	.	TRBV29-1	TGCAGCGTTGTGGGGTTTGGTAACTCCTACGAGCAGTACTTC	CSVVGFGNSYEQYF